This T cell receptor (beta chain) was profiled in a study of blood T cell repertoires in COVID-19. Study at large: PBMCs, B-cell-depleted T cells, or T cells provided the cDNA or gDNA that made up the material.

This CDR3 spans 16 amino acids. Germline lookup yields CDR1 GTSNPN and CDR2 SVGIG (reference sequence). Trimming cost V 1 base and J 0 bases; bases outside gene matches: 8. Sequenced by immunoSEQ multiplex PCR; TCRdb stores in-frame clones only, minus some. The sample has about 65,000 clones, 75% to 85% seen once. The clonotype comes from a man older than 75 with acute or convalescent COVID-19. The sequencing sample was made of peripheral blood. This chain joins TRBV30 and TRBJ1-1; 7 bases are a match to TRBD1. CDR3 loop: CAWSALGRGMNTEAFF. The CDR3 nucleotides read TGTGCCTGGAGTGCCCTGGGCAGGGGGATGAACACTGAAGCTTTCTTT.